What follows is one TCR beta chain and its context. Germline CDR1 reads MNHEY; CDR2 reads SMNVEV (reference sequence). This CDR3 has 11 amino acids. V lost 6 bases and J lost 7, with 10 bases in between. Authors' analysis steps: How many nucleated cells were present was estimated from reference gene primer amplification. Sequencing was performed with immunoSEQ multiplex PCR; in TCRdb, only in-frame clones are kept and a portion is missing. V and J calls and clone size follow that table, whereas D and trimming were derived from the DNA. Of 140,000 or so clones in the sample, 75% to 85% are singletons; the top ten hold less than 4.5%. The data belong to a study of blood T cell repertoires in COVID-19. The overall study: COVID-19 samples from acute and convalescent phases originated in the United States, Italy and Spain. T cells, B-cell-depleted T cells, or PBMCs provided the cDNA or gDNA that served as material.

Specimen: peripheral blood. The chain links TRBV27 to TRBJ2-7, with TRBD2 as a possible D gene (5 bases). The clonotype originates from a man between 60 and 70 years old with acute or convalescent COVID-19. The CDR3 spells CASSGSGEQYF. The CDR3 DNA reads TGTGCCAGCAGCGGGTCGGGAGAGCAGTACTTC.